The rows below give T cell receptor beta chains drawn from one sample of a study of T cells of healthy individuals. MiXCR, applied by TCRdb to the 5' RACE reads, yields one record per CDR3 protein. The sample lists about 63,000 distinct CDR3 sequences, roughly 16% occurring once. The receptors come from a human donor in good health. The CDR3 runs from the conserved cysteine through the conserved F or W. The D gene is left open where the match is weak. Not all rows give a size; the values are once, few, many and, for expanded clones, a class.

v_call	clone_size	d_call	j_call	cdr3_aa	cdr3_nt
TRBV6-5	many	-	TRBJ2-1	CASSYLGEQFF	TGTGCCAGCAGTTACTTGGGTGAGCAGTTCTTC
TRBV9	many	TRBD1	TRBJ1-6	CASSEPGDRNSPLHF	TGTGCCAGCAGCGAGCCCGGGGACAGAAATTCACCCCTCCACTTT
TRBV5-1	few	-	TRBJ1-1	CASTEGGGTNTEAFF	TGCGCCAGCACCGAAGGAGGGGGGACGAACACTGAAGCTTTCTTT
TRBV29-1	many	TRBD1	TRBJ2-5	CSVENRGFVSETQYF	TGCAGCGTGGAGAACAGGGGTTTTGTATCCGAGACCCAGTACTTC
TRBV6-5	-	TRBD2	TRBJ2-5	CASSSGLAGGPGQETQYF	TGTGCCAGCAGTTCGGGACTAGCGGGAGGGCCGGGGCAAGAGACCCAGTACTTC
TRBV6-5	-	-	TRBJ2-5	CASSFPGVETQYF	TGTGCCAGCAGTTTCCCAGGGGTAGAGACCCAGTACTTC
TRBV5-1	many	-	TRBJ1-1	CASSLRGGGETEAFF	TGCGCCAGCAGCTTGCGGGGGGGCGGGGAGACTGAAGCTTTCTTT
TRBV20-1	few	-	TRBJ2-5	CSAREDRSLETQYF	TGCAGTGCTAGAGAAGACAGGAGCCTCGAGACCCAGTACTTC
TRBV6-5	few	-	TRBJ1-6	CASSYSGQSQDNSPLHF	TGTGCCAGCAGTTACTCGGGCCAGTCTCAGGACAATTCACCCCTCCACTTT
TRBV21-1	-	-	TRBJ1-4	CASLGTYNEKLFF	TGTGCCAGCTTGGGTACCTATAATGAAAAACTGTTTTTT
TRBV12-3/TRBV12-4	few	-	TRBJ1-1	CASSTRGRGAFF	TGTGCCAGCAGTACTCGGGGGCGCGGAGCTTTCTTT
TRBV7-2	many	-	TRBJ1-5	CASSSGNQPQHF	TGTGCCAGCAGCTCCGGAAATCAGCCCCAGCATTTT
TRBV5-1	few	TRBD1	TRBJ1-1	CASSSRGQGTNTEAFF	TGCGCCAGCAGCTCAAGGGGACAGGGGACGAACACTGAAGCTTTCTTT
TRBV28	few	-	TRBJ2-3	CASSLAGAGADTQYF	TGTGCCAGCAGTTTAGCGGGGGCGGGGGCAGATACGCAGTATTTT
TRBV12-3/TRBV12-4	many	-	TRBJ1-1	CASGVAFEAFF	TGTGCCAGCGGAGTGGCCTTTGAAGCTTTCTTT
TRBV19	many	-	TRBJ2-3	CASTPVLFGSTDTQYF	TGTGCCTCCACCCCCGTTTTGTTCGGTAGCACAGATACGCAGTATTTT
TRBV6-5	many	TRBD2	TRBJ2-1	CASSLTSGSLRNNEQFF	TGTGCCAGCAGTTTAACTAGCGGGTCACTTAGGAACAATGAGCAGTTCTTC
TRBV6-1	-	-	TRBJ1-5	CASSEWRGGDQPQHF	TGTGCCAGCAGTGAGTGGCGAGGCGGGGATCAGCCCCAGCATTTT
TRBV4-1	many	-	TRBJ2-3	CASSPLVTSADTQYF	TGCGCCAGCAGCCCACTAGTGACGAGCGCAGATACGCAGTATTTT
TRBV28	-	-	TRBJ2-2	CASRPQGPGELFF	TGTGCCAGCAGGCCGCAGGGCCCCGGGGAGCTGTTTTTT
TRBV6-2/TRBV6-3	-	TRBD2	TRBJ2-7	CASRILAGGPYEQYF	TGTGCCAGCAGAATATTAGCGGGAGGACCTTACGAGCAGTACTTC
TRBV4-1	many	TRBD1	TRBJ1-1	CASSKNSQGGTEAFF	TGCGCCAGCAGCAAAAACTCACAGGGGGGCACTGAAGCTTTCTTT
TRBV9	many	-	TRBJ1-1	CASSVGDTEAFF	TGTGCCAGCAGCGTGGGGGACACTGAAGCTTTCTTT
TRBV20-1	-	-	TRBJ2-2	CSASAGGDTGELFF	TGCAGTGCTAGTGCCGGGGGCGACACCGGGGAGCTGTTTTTT
TRBV19	once	-	TRBJ2-3	CTSSIRTAGPDTQYF	TGTACCAGTAGTATCAGGACAGCCGGCCCAGATACGCAGTATTTT
TRBV10-3	many	-	TRBJ1-5	CAISGTGPINQPQHF	TGTGCCATCAGTGGAACAGGGCCAATCAATCAGCCCCAGCATTTT
TRBV11-2	-	-	TRBJ2-5	CASSLEVTDTQYF	TGTGCCAGCAGCTTAGAGGTCACCGATACCCAGTACTTC
TRBV5-1	-	-	TRBJ2-7	CASSLAAAYEQYF	TGCGCCAGCAGCTTGGCGGCAGCCTACGAGCAGTACTTC
TRBV29-1	many	-	TRBJ1-5	CSVGQEVNQPQHF	TGCAGCGTTGGGCAGGAGGTCAATCAGCCCCAGCATTTT
TRBV12-3/TRBV12-4	many	-	TRBJ1-1	CASSFRRQLQLYMNTEAFF	TGTGCCAGCAGTTTCCGGAGACAGCTCCAACTTTATATGAACACTGAAGCTTTCTTT
TRBV6-1	many	-	TRBJ1-5	CASSLSNTGSRGNQPQHF	TGTGCCAGCAGTCTTTCCAATACAGGTAGTAGGGGCAATCAGCCCCAGCATTTT
TRBV7-9	many	TRBD2	TRBJ2-2	CARGLAGTGELFF	TGTGCCAGAGGACTAGCGGGCACCGGGGAGCTGTTTTTT
TRBV3-1	many	-	TRBJ2-1	CASSQAFLGLPRTAIYNEQFF	TGTGCCAGCAGCCAAGCCTTCTTAGGACTACCCCGGACAGCTATATACAATGAGCAGTTCTTC
TRBV11-2	many	-	TRBJ1-4	CASSLGQPFNEKLFF	TGTGCCAGCAGCCTCGGACAGCCCTTTAATGAAAAACTGTTTTTT
TRBV7-9	-	TRBD1	TRBJ1-2	CASSASWTGGGYTF	TGTGCCAGCAGCGCGTCTTGGACAGGGGGTGGCTACACCTTC
TRBV28	many	-	TRBJ1-4	CASSLWVGEKLFF	TGTGCCAGCAGTTTATGGGTGGGAGAAAAACTGTTTTTT
TRBV4-3	few	-	TRBJ1-6	CASSQEQGSSSPLHF	TGCGCCAGCAGCCAAGAACAGGGATCAAGTTCACCCCTCCACTTT
TRBV24-1	-	-	TRBJ2-4	CATSEVDKDQNIQYF	TGTGCCACCAGTGAAGTGGACAAGGACCAAAACATTCAGTACTTC
TRBV6-5	-	TRBD1	TRBJ2-7	CATTPGQGSYEQYF	TGTGCCACTACACCGGGACAGGGGTCCTACGAGCAGTACTTC
TRBV9	many	-	TRBJ2-7	CASSPLFTAEQYF	TGTGCCAGCAGCCCCCTGTTTACGGCCGAGCAGTACTTC